These 3 T cell receptor beta chains came from one sample sequenced in a study of blood T cells in healthy people across ages. It was with a sample-barcoded 5' primer and a J-beta primer mix that a second PCR of about 7 to 12 cycles was run. TCRdb re-called the 5' RACE reads through MiXCR, storing one row per CDR3 protein. The repertoire holds some 1.5 million distinct CDR3 sequences, with roughly 27% as singletons. The source material was blood. The receptors stem from a woman aged 30 to 39 in good health.

The rearrangement uses TRBV12-3 or TRBV12-4 and TRBJ2-1, with a possible D match to TRBD1 (5 bases). V shed 5 bases and J shed 2 bases, with 16 bases lying between them. The CDR3 is 16 residues long. The DNA for the CDR3 is TGTGCCAGCAGTCTGCGGACATTTAGCACCTACAATGAGCAGTTCTTC. This translates into CASSLRTFSTYNEQFF.

This chain links TRBV10-2 with TRBJ2-1, with a weak D call TRBD2 (5 bases). The CDR3 totals 14 residues. The germline CDR1 and CDR2 sequences are WSHSY and SAAADI. With 0 bases removed from V and 7 bases from J, the gap between germline ends came to 10 bases. The chain's CDR3 is CASSESQLGNEQFF. CDR3 DNA sequence: TGCGCCAGCAGTGAGTCGCAACTAGGTAATGAGCAGTTCTTC.

As regards this clonotype: The CDR3 does not close with the conserved phenylalanine or tryptophan, likely indicating a read error. The chain recombines TRBV9 with TRBJ1-3; D is possibly TRBD1 (6 bases). V lost 4 bases and J 4 bases, leaving 15 bases between the germline ends. CDR1 and CDR2 (germline): SGDLS, YYNGEE. This CDR3 is built from 15 residues. CDR3 region: CASSRLRGVGNTIYC. CDR3 bases: TGTGCCAGCAGCCGCCTAAGGGGGGTCGGAAACACCATATATTGT.